This TCR beta chain comes out of a study of T cells in Graves' hyperthyroidism and ophthalmopathy. Study results and limitations: Patients with ophthalmopathy were separated from those with stable hyperthyroidism by a 13 V-J model.

This CDR3 comprises 15 residues. V gave up 6 bases and J gave up 0 bases, with 15 bases separating them. The germline gives CDR1 SQVTM, CDR2 ANQGSEA. TCR beta CDR3 regions were amplified from RNA. First-round RT-PCR of the TCR CDR3 relied on the HTBI primer set. Each CDR3 protein gets one entry after TCRdb re-called the multiplex PCR reads with MiXCR. The sample lists roughly 400,000 distinct CDR3 sequences; around 15% were seen once. The table lists this clonotype with many counts. The antigen remains unidentified. The specimen was blood. The gene calls are TRBV29-1 and TRBJ2-1; TRBD1 is a possible D gene (6 bases). This clonotype was sampled from a man in his fifties or sixties with Graves' ophthalmopathy. The CDR3 DNA follows: TGCAGCGTCCACGGACAGTCCTCCTCCTACAATGAGCAGTTCTTC. Amino acids: CSVHGQSSSYNEQFF.